Listed below are T cell receptor beta chains from one sample, sequenced in a study of CD8 T cells in Susac syndrome. From the immunoSEQ multiplex PCR reads, TCRdb called clonotypes with MiXCR, one entry per CDR3 protein. The sample lists over 100,000 distinct CDR3 sequences; roughly 94% were seen once. The sequenced sample consisted of CD8+ T cells from PBMCs. Receptors were obtained from a human donor with Susac syndrome. Both conserved end residues are part of each CDR3. The D gene is left open where the match is weak.

D: NA
J: TRBJ2-1
V: TRBV4-1
CDR3: CASSHKIGGEQFF

D: NA
J: TRBJ2-1
V: TRBV15
CDR3: CASRQVPYNEQFF

D: TRBD1
J: TRBJ2-1
V: TRBV24-1
CDR3: CATSDMGQRTYNEQFF

D: TRBD1
J: TRBJ1-5
V: TRBV7-9
CDR3: CASSLGPGTGETNQPQHF

D: TRBD1
J: TRBJ2-6
V: TRBV7-2
CDR3: CASSLDRGLGANVLTF

D: NA
J: TRBJ1-2
V: TRBV9
CDR3: CASSTSTGAGGYTF

D: NA
J: TRBJ2-7
V: TRBV18
CDR3: CASSPYEQYF

D: NA
J: TRBJ2-1
V: TRBV25-1
CDR3: CASSAVEDGTEQFF

D: NA
J: TRBJ2-7
V: TRBV7-8
CDR3: CASSLFPDTGTPLNEQYF

D: TRBD2
J: TRBJ2-2
V: TRBV20-1
CDR3: CSATLGLAGSGELFF

D: TRBD2
J: TRBJ2-7
V: TRBV7-2
CDR3: CASSLGLAGTYEQYF

D: NA
J: TRBJ2-1
V: TRBV19
CDR3: CASSIGGPYNEQFF

D: TRBD2
J: TRBJ2-5
V: TRBV3-1
CDR3: CASSQVPAGSQETQYF

D: TRBD2
J: TRBJ2-1
V: TRBV5-1
CDR3: CASSLNRGGLYNEQFF

D: TRBD2
J: TRBJ2-1
V: TRBV3-1
CDR3: CASSRGYSGEQFF

D: NA
J: TRBJ2-7
V: TRBV29-1
CDR3: CSVEIGRPYEQYF

D: TRBD2
J: TRBJ2-7
V: TRBV30
CDR3: CAWSSPLASGVRSYEQYF

D: TRBD1
J: TRBJ2-1
V: TRBV27
CDR3: CASSRQGVYNEQFF

D: TRBD1
J: TRBJ2-7
V: TRBV20-1
CDR3: CSAGAGTATVNEQYF

D: NA
J: TRBJ2-1
V: TRBV11-2
CDR3: CASSPGVGAYEQFF

D: NA
J: TRBJ2-2
V: TRBV12-3/TRBV12-4
CDR3: CASSLGDFTGELFF

D: TRBD2
J: TRBJ2-5
V: TRBV12-3/TRBV12-4
CDR3: CASSTSGGYQETQYF

D: TRBD1
J: TRBJ1-2
V: TRBV9
CDR3: CASSQTGQVLYGYTF

D: TRBD2
J: TRBJ2-1
V: TRBV4-2
CDR3: CASSQPTSGGPNEQFF

D: NA
J: TRBJ2-2
V: TRBV29-1
CDR3: CSVEGLLNTGELFF

D: TRBD2
J: TRBJ2-2
V: TRBV20-1
CDR3: CSARDSTSGATGELFF

D: NA
J: TRBJ2-7
V: TRBV4-1
CDR3: CASSPVVYYEQYF